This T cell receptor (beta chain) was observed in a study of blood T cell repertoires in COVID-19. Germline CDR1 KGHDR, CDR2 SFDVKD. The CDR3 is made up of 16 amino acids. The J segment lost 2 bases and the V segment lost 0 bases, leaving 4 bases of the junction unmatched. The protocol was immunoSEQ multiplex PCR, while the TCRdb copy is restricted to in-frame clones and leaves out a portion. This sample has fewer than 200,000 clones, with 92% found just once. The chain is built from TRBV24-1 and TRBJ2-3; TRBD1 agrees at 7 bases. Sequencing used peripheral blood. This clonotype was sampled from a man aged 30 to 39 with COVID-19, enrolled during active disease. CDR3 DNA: TGTGCCACCAGTGATTTGGGGGACAGATACACAGATACGCAGTATTTT. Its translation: CATSDLGDRYTDTQYF.